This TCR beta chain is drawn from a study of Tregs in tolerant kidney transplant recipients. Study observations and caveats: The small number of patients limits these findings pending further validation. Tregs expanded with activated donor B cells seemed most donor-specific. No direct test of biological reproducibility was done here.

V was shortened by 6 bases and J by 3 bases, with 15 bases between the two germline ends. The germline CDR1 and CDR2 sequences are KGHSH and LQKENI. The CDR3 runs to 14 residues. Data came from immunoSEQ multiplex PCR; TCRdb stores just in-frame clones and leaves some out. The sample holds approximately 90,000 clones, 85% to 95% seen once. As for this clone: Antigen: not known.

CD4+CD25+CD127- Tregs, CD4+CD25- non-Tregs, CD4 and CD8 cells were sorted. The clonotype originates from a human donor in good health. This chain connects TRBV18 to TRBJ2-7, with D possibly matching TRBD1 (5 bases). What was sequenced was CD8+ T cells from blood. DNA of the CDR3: TGTGCCAGCTCCCAATCTGACAGAGTCTACGAGCAGTACTTC. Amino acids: CASSQSDRVYEQYF.